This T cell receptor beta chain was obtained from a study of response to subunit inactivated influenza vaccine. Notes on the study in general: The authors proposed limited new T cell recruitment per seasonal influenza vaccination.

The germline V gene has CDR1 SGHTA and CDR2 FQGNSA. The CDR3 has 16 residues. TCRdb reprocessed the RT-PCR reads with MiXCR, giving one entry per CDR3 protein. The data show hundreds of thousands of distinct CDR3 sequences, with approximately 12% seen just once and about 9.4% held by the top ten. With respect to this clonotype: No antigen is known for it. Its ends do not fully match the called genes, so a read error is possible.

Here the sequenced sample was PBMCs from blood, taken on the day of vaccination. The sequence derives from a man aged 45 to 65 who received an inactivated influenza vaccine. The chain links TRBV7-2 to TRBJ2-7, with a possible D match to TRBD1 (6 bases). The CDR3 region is CASSLAHREIPYEQYF. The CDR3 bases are TGTGCCAGCAGCCTAGCCCACAGGGAGATTCCCTACGAGCAGTACTTC.